The clone carrying this TCR beta chain was recorded many times. The CDR3 has 13 residues. Germline lookup yields CDR1 LGHDT and CDR2 YNNKEL (reference sequence). Deletions cut 1 base from V and 4 bases from J, with 5 bases between. RNA transcripts yielded amplified TCR beta CDR3 regions. A first-round RT-PCR of the TCR CDR3 used the HTBI primer set. TCRdb analysed the multiplex PCR reads with MiXCR anew, one entry per CDR3 protein. The sample includes around 490,000 distinct CDR3 sequences, 15% to 20% of them seen just once. The PBMCs were sourced from fresh peripheral blood (about 9.7 ml). This sample stems from a study of T cells in Graves' hyperthyroidism and ophthalmopathy.

This clonotype was obtained from a man aged 35 to 55 with Graves' ophthalmopathy. The chain employs TRBV3-1 and TRBJ1-5; D call uncertain. Sequencing input: blood. The CDR3 sequence is CASSQGPNQPQHF. The CDR3 bases are TGTGCCAGCAGCCAAGGTCCGAATCAGCCCCAGCATTTT.